This T cell receptor (beta chain) was captured in a study of cytomegalovirus exposure and HLA in healthy donors. Notes on this clone: The antigen is not known.

The PCR employed 60 Vbeta primers together with 13 Jbeta primers. Assay: immunoSEQ multiplex PCR; the TCRdb copy retains only in-frame clones and omits some. This table holds 74,000 or so clones. Trimming removed 5 bases at V and 0 bases at J, with 8 bases between. The CDR3 length is 14 residues. CDR1 MNHEY and CDR2 SMNVEV come from the germline V gene (reference sequence). Study observations and caveats: 150 to 200 TCR beta chains were listed as cytomegalovirus-associated.

The chain couples TRBV27 to TRBJ2-1, with unresolved D. What was sequenced was PBMCs. The origin of this receptor is a woman aged 60 to 75 in good health and CMV-seronegative. CDR3 coding DNA: TGTGCCAGCAGTGGCGACAACTCCTACAATGAGCAGTTCTTC. This translates into CASSGDNSYNEQFF.